The 13 T cell receptor beta chains listed next were all sequenced from one sample in a study of CD8 T cells in ankylosing spondylitis. Study-level points and caveats: Typical of ankylosing spondylitis blood, it appeared, was a TCR beta motif of eight highly homologous variants.

TCRdb passed the 5' RACE reads through MiXCR, listing each CDR3 protein once. The table has about 220,000 distinct CDR3 sequences, about 17% seen once; the top ten hold approximately 40%. No antigens are known for them. The sequencing input was blood, either unsorted or a sorted T cell fraction (not recorded which). The receptors were sampled from a male donor with ankylosing spondylitis.

The genes are TRBV2 and TRBJ1-1, with 9 bases identical to TRBD1. Germline values: CDR1 SNHLY, CDR2 FYNNEI. J gave up 3 bases and V 5 bases, and 4 bases lay outside the gene matches. CDR3 length equals 14 residues. The DNA of the CDR3 is TGTGCCAGCAGTCCGGGACAGGGTCACACTGAAGCTTTCTTT. Translation gives CASSPGQGHTEAFF.

Ten or more counts support this clonotype. The chain carries TRBV12-3 or TRBV12-4 and TRBJ1-2, with D unresolved. Trimming took 1 base from V and 2 from J, leaving 8 bases between them. The CDR3 extends over 14 amino acids. For the CDR3, the DNA is TGTGCCAGCAGTTTAGATCCGGGGAACTATGGCTACACCTTC. As protein: CASSLDPGNYGYTF.

The table lists this clonotype with a few counts. The chain carries TRBV20-1 and TRBJ2-7, with D uncertain. Germline V lookup: CDR1 DFQATT, CDR2 SNEGSKA (reference sequence). The CDR3 loop spans 13 amino acids. Trimming stripped 0 bases from V and 3 bases from J, with 9 bases between. CDR3 sequence: CSARDVRFYEQYF. CDR3 bases: TGCAGTGCTAGAGATGTACGGTTCTACGAGCAGTACTTC.

There are a few counts of this clonotype. CDR3 nucleotides: TGTGCCAGCAGTGCATTAGGCCTCCGGGAGACCCAGTACTTC. It translates to CASSALGLRETQYF. This rearrangement joins TRBV2 to TRBJ2-5; D is ambiguous. Trimming took 4 bases from V and 5 from J, leaving 14 bases between them. CDR3 length: 14 residues. In germline, CDR1 is SNHLY, CDR2 FYNNEI.

J is TRBJ1-2 and V is TRBV28, with no clear D. CDR3 length: 14 residues. V was pared by 2 bases and J by 4 bases, with 11 bases between. Germline V gene sequence: CDR1 MDHEN, CDR2 SYDVKM. The CDR3 DNA reads as TGTGCCAGCAGTTTAGATGGCAAGGGCTATGGCTACACCTTC. Protein: CASSLDGKGYGYTF.

This chain connects TRBV5-6 to TRBJ2-7; D is undetermined. Germline loops: CDR1 SGHDT, CDR2 YYEEEE. V was pared by 2 bases and J by 5 bases, with 14 bases between. This CDR3 spans 14 amino acids. The CDR3 coding sequence is TGTGCCAGCAGCTTCCGGCTAACCGTGGACGAGCAGTACTTC. As protein: CASSFRLTVDEQYF.

The chain employs TRBV27 and TRBJ2-1, with 9 bases matching TRBD2. This CDR3 spans 15 amino acids. Germline V gene data show CDR1 as MNHEY and CDR2 as SMNVEV (reference sequence). V lost 4 bases to trimming and J lost 4 bases; unmatched junction nucleotides: 5. This CDR3 is CASSSGTSPYNEQFF. CDR3 sequence (DNA): TGTGCCAGCAGTTCCGGGACTAGCCCATACAATGAGCAGTTCTTC.

The sample holds a few counts of this clonotype. V is TRBV9 and J is TRBJ2-1; the D gene is possibly TRBD2 (5 bases). The CDR3 is 15 residues long. Looked up from germline, CDR1 is SGDLS and CDR2 is YYNGEE. V was trimmed by 0 bases and J by 6 bases, leaving 13 bases between them. CDR3 loop: CASSVESGLLNEQFF. In nucleotides, the CDR3 is TGTGCCAGCAGCGTAGAAAGCGGCCTCCTCAATGAGCAGTTCTTC.

This clonotype occurred many times. The chain joins TRBV5-1 to TRBJ2-1; TRBD2 aligns across 11 bases. V was pared by 4 bases and J by 3 bases, with 6 bases of the junction left unmatched. CDR1 SGHRS and CDR2 YFSETQ come from the germline V gene. This CDR3 region has 16 residues. For the CDR3, the DNA is TGCGCCAGCAGCATGCCGGGACTAGCGGACTACAATGAGCAGTTCTTC. This gives the protein CASSMPGLADYNEQFF.

This clonotype was seen a handful of times. This chain uses TRBV20-1 with TRBJ2-1; D is perhaps TRBD1 (7 bases). The CDR3 runs 16 residues. Trimming shortened V by 0 bases and J by 8 bases, and 20 bases separated the two germline ends. From germline, CDR1 is DFQATT and CDR2 SNEGSKA (reference sequence). The CDR3 nucleotides are TGCAGTGCTAGAGATACTTGGGGCAGGGGGGAGGATGAGCAGTTCTTC. This gives the protein CSARDTWGRGEDEQFF.

This clonotype was picked up a small number of times. The V and J genes are TRBV4-3 and TRBJ2-2; tentatively, D is TRBD1 (5 bases). V was clipped by 4 bases and J by 6 bases, with 12 bases between them. From germline, CDR1 is LGHNA and CDR2 YSLEER. The CDR3 has 14 residues. The CDR3 DNA is TGCGCCAGCAGCCTAGGGGCCGAGGCCGGGGAGCTGTTTTTT. It translates to CASSLGAEAGELFF.

This clonotype was recorded a few times. The V gene is TRBV19, the J gene TRBJ2-1, with D tentatively TRBD1 or TRBD2 (5 bases each). Deletions cut 7 bases from V and 5 bases from J, with 12 bases between. Germline-derived CDR1 and CDR2 are LNHDA and SQIVND (reference sequence). There are 13 residues in the CDR3. The CDR3: CASNLWGNNEQFF. The CDR3 DNA is TGTGCCAGTAACCTTTGGGGGAACAATGAGCAGTTCTTC. Full variable domain (missing parts from reference TRBV19 and TRBJ2-1): DGGITQSPKYLFRKEGQNVTLSCEQNLNHDAMYWYRQDPGQGLRLIYYSQIVNDFQKGDIAEGYSVSREKKESFPLTVTSAQKNPTAFYLCASNLWGNNEQFFGPGTRLTVL.

This chain joins TRBV3-1 and TRBJ2-5; TRBD1 matches at 7 bases. The CDR3 length is 16 residues. Germline V lookup: CDR1 LGHDT, CDR2 YNNKEL (reference sequence). V shed 1 base and J 5 bases; nucleotides not matched to a gene: 10. The chain's CDR3 is CASSQVFRQGEETQYF. CDR3 coding DNA: TGTGCCAGCAGCCAAGTGTTTAGGCAGGGGGAGGAGACCCAGTACTTC.